The 20 T cell receptor beta chains below were found in one sample sequenced in a study of T-cell memory formation after mild COVID-19. TCRdb reprocessed the 5' RACE reads with MiXCR, giving one entry per CDR3 protein. The sample yields about 13,000 distinct CDR3 sequences, 15% to 20% seen once. Sequences were obtained from PBMCs or a T cell subset sorted from them (not recorded which). The receptors stem from a man aged 18 to 30 who had mild COVID-19 (a few samples of this study predate the infection). Cell type and time point are not known.

The V gene is TRBV9, the J gene TRBJ2-5; D possibly corresponds to TRBD1 (6 bases). Trimming left V 2 bases short and J 3 bases short, with 14 bases between. The V gene's germline CDR1 is SGDLS and CDR2 YYNGEE. The length of the CDR3 is 15 residues. The CDR3 nucleotides are TGTGCCAGCAGCGTTGGGACACGTGGAGAAGAGACCCAGTACTTC. It yields the protein CASSVGTRGEETQYF.

This clonotype has just a few counts. The chain couples TRBV6-5 to TRBJ2-5; 12 bases agree with TRBD2. Germline V gene data show CDR1 as MNHEY and CDR2 as SVGAGI. The V gene end was trimmed by 2 bases and the J gene end by 5 bases; junction bases not matched to a gene: 3. This CDR3 has 15 residues. CDR3 amino acids: CASSYTSGGPETQYF. The CDR3 region has the DNA TGTGCCAGCAGTTACACTAGCGGGGGGCCTGAGACCCAGTACTTC.

This clonotype occurred many times. This chain connects TRBV6-6 to TRBJ2-3, with D perhaps matching TRBD1 or TRBD2 (6 bases each). Germline V lookup: CDR1 MNHNY, CDR2 SVGAGI (reference sequence). This CDR3 comprises 18 residues. V was shortened by 2 bases and J by 0 bases, with 18 bases between the two germline ends. CDR3 in DNA: TGTGCCAGCAGTTACCTCGGAGGGGGTAGCGGTAGCACAGATACGCAGTATTTT. It encodes CASSYLGGGSGSTDTQYF.

This clonotype was detected ten times or more. The rearrangement links TRBV7-9 to TRBJ1-1, with D unclear. Per germline, CDR1 SEHNR and CDR2 FQNEAQ (reference sequence). This CDR3 contains 11 residues. V was pared by 1 base and J by 7 bases, with 4 bases between. The chain's CDR3 is CASSLEVEAFF. The DNA for the CDR3 is TGTGCCAGCAGCTTAGAGGTTGAAGCTTTCTTT.

This clonotype appeared many times. The J gene is TRBJ2-1, the V gene TRBV5-1; TRBD1 agrees at 7 bases. Losses at the gene ends were 0 bases for V and 14 bases for J; bases not matched to a gene: 11. CDR1 is SGHRS, CDR2 YFSETQ, per germline. The length of the CDR3 is 14 residues. The CDR3 coding sequence is TGCGCCAGCAGCTTGGGCCCGCGCAGGGGGTATGAGTTCTTC. Its translation is CASSLGPRRGYEFF.

This clonotype was counted many times. The chain employs TRBV5-1 and TRBJ1-1; maybe TRBD1 (6 bases). Trimming removed 3 bases at V and 8 bases at J, with 20 bases between. The CDR3 totals 15 residues. Germline values: CDR1 SGHRS, CDR2 YFSETQ. This CDR3 reads CASSYSYRVNLEAFF. The CDR3 DNA follows: TGCGCCAGCAGCTACAGCTACAGGGTAAACCTGGAAGCTTTCTTT.

Only a few counts were recorded for this clonotype. The chain uses TRBV5-1 and TRBJ2-3, with a weak D call TRBD2 (6 bases). V dropped 4 bases and J dropped 2 bases, with 11 bases sitting between them. The CDR3 has 14 residues. Per the germline V gene, CDR1 is SGHRS and CDR2 is YFSETQ. For the CDR3, the DNA is TGCGCCAGCAGCCGAAGGACTATCACAGATACGCAGTATTTT. Its translation is CASSRRTITDTQYF. Full variable domain (missing parts from reference TRBV5-1 and TRBJ2-3): KAGVTQTPRYLIKTRGQQVTLSCSPISGHRSVSWYQQTPGQGLQFLFEYFSETQRNKGNFPGRFSGRQFSNSRSEMNVSTLELGDSALYLCASSRRTITDTQYFGPGTRLTVL.

The V gene is TRBV9, the J gene TRBJ2-6, with D possibly TRBD2 on 7 matching bases. There are 18 residues in the CDR3. V gave up 3 bases and J gave up 1 base, with 17 bases separating them. Per the germline V gene, CDR1 is SGDLS and CDR2 is YYNGEE. The CDR3 sequence is CASSGEGHRSSGANVLTF. CDR3 in DNA: TGTGCCAGCAGCGGGGAGGGACACCGGAGTTCTGGGGCCAACGTCCTGACTTTC.

This clonotype was picked up many times. The genes are TRBV9 and TRBJ2-7; no definite D call. The CDR3 sequence is 16 residues long. Trimming stripped 0 bases from V and 1 base from J, with 14 bases between. Per germline, CDR1 SGDLS and CDR2 YYNGEE. CDR3 residues: CASSVGPARGSYEQYF. The CDR3 DNA follows: TGTGCCAGCAGCGTAGGGCCAGCGCGAGGATCCTACGAGCAGTACTTC.

This clonotype was seen many times. V is TRBV24-1 and J is TRBJ2-1; D not resolved. CDR1 is KGHDR and CDR2 is SFDVKD in the germline V gene. The CDR3 runs 13 residues. Between the trimmed V and J ends, which lost 1 base and 7 bases, there was a span of 7 bases. CDR3 loop: CATSDFVPNEQFF. CDR3 nucleotides: TGTGCCACCAGTGATTTTGTGCCGAATGAGCAGTTCTTC.

This clonotype showed up many times. The rearrangement links TRBV4-1 to TRBJ2-2; no clear D gene. V was trimmed by 2 bases and J by 1 base, leaving 5 bases between them. CDR3 length: 14 residues. The V gene's germline CDR1 is MGHRA and CDR2 YSYEKL. This chain's CDR3 is CASSQWMNTGELFF. The CDR3 bases are TGCGCCAGCAGCCAATGGATGAACACCGGGGAGCTGTTTTTT.

This clonotype has more than one count but fewer than ten. This chain joins TRBV16 and TRBJ1-5, with D unclear. CDR1 is KGHSY, CDR2 FQNENV, per germline. Trimming removed 1 base from V and 2 bases from J, with 9 bases in between. CDR3 length equals 15 residues. The CDR3 bases are TGTGCCAGCAGCCAATTTTTTGGAGGCAATCAGCCCCAGCATTTT. Translated, it gives CASSQFFGGNQPQHF.

Ten or more counts support this clonotype. This chain links TRBV6-2 or TRBV6-3 with TRBJ2-2; no firm D call. This CDR3 is built from 17 residues. The V end was cut by 2 bases, the J end by 6 bases, with 19 bases between. CDR1 MNHEY and CDR2 SVGEGT come from the germline V gene. This CDR3 reads CASSYLPRVISAGELFF. The CDR3 DNA reads as TGTGCCAGCAGTTACCTCCCTCGGGTTATTTCCGCCGGGGAGCTGTTTTTT.

This clonotype was counted at least ten times. This rearrangement joins TRBV10-3 to TRBJ2-1; TRBD1 agrees at 9 bases. This CDR3 has 16 residues. Germline V gives CDR1 ENHRY, CDR2 SYGVKD. After removal of 5 bases from V and 0 bases from J, the junction contained 5 bases not matched to a gene. The CDR3 DNA reads TGTGCCATCAGTTCACAGGGGGCAAACTCCTACAATGAGCAGTTCTTC. Residues: CAISSQGANSYNEQFF.

Many counts were recorded for this clonotype. This sequence joins TRBV7-9 and TRBJ1-1; no clear D. CDR1 is SEHNR and CDR2 is FQNEAQ in the germline V gene (reference sequence). V was trimmed by 2 bases and J by 5 bases, leaving 12 bases between them. There are 14 residues in the CDR3. This CDR3 is CASSLYSDRTEAFF. CDR3 nucleotide sequence: TGTGCCAGCAGCTTATACAGCGACCGAACTGAAGCTTTCTTT.

In this sample, this clonotype turned up many times. The chain joins TRBV27 to TRBJ2-5, with D tentatively TRBD1 (5 bases). V shed 0 bases and J shed 1 base, with 18 bases lying between them. CDR3 size: 18 residues. Germline lookup yields CDR1 MNHEY and CDR2 SMNVEV (reference sequence). CDR3 bases: TGTGCCAGCAGTTTATCAAAGGACACACCATACTTCCAAGAGACCCAGTACTTC. It yields the protein CASSLSKDTPYFQETQYF.

This clonotype was observed many times. The CDR3 protein is CASSRQGTRTEAFF. In DNA form, the CDR3 reads TGTGCCAGCTCGCGACAGGGGACGCGCACTGAAGCTTTCTTT. The rearrangement joins TRBV18 to TRBJ1-1; 8 bases agree with TRBD1. The trim removed 6 bases at V and 4 bases at J, leaving 7 bases unmatched. There are 14 residues in the CDR3. Germline CDR1 and CDR2: KGHSH and LQKENI.

The chain employs TRBV14 and TRBJ2-1, with a weak D call TRBD2 (5 bases). CDR1 and CDR2 (germline): SGHDN, FVKESK. V lost 5 bases and J 5 bases, leaving 16 bases between the germline ends. The CDR3 runs 15 residues. The CDR3 DNA reads as TGTGCCAGCAGCACGCGGGCGCGACGAGACAATGAGCAGTTCTTC. Translating gives CASSTRARRDNEQFF.

This clonotype was recorded many times. The chain recombines TRBV12-3 or TRBV12-4 with TRBJ2-5; 9 nucleotides match TRBD1. CDR3 length: 14 amino acids. V lost 6 bases to trimming and J lost 5 bases; unmatched junction nucleotides: 7. As DNA, the CDR3 is TGTGCCAGCAGGGGGGACAGGGCCCCGGAGACCCAGTACTTC. Its protein product is CASRGDRAPETQYF.

In its sample, this clonotype was seen a few times. V is TRBV10-2 and J is TRBJ2-3; D may correspond to TRBD1 or TRBD2 (5 bases each). Trimming shortened V by 0 bases and J by 5 bases, and 12 bases separated the two germline ends. The CDR3 sequence is 15 residues long. Germline loops: CDR1 WSHSY, CDR2 SAAADI. This chain's CDR3 is CASSESNGGVDTQYF. CDR3 coding DNA: TGCGCCAGCAGTGAGTCGAATGGGGGTGTAGATACGCAGTATTTT.